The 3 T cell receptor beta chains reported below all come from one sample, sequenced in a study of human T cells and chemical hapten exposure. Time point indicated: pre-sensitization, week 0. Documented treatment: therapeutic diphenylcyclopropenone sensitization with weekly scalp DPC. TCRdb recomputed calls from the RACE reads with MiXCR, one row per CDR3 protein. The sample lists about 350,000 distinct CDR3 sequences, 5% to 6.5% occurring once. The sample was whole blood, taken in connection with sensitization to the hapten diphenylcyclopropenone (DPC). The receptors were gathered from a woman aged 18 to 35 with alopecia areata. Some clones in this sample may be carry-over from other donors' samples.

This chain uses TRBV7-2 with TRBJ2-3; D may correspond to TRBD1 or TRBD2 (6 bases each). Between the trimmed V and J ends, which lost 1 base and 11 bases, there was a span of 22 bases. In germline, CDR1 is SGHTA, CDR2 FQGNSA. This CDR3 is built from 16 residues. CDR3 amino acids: CASSLVGGSDPGGQYF. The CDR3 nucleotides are TGTGCCAGCAGCTTAGTGGGGGGCTCGGACCCAGGTGGGCAGTATTTT.

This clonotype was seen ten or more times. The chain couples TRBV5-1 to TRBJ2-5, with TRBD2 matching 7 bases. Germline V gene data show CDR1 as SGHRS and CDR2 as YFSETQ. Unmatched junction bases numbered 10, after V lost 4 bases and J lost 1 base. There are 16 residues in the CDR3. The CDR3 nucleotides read TGCGCCAGCAGCGCAGTTTCGGGGGGTCCCCAAGAGACCCAGTACTTC. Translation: CASSAVSGGPQETQYF.

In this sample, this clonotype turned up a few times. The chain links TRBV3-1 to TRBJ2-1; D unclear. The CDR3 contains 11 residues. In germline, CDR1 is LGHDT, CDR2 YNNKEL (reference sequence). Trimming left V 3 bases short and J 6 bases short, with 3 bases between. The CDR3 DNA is TGTGCCAGCAGCCATCCCAATGAGCAGTTCTTC. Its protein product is CASSHPNEQFF.